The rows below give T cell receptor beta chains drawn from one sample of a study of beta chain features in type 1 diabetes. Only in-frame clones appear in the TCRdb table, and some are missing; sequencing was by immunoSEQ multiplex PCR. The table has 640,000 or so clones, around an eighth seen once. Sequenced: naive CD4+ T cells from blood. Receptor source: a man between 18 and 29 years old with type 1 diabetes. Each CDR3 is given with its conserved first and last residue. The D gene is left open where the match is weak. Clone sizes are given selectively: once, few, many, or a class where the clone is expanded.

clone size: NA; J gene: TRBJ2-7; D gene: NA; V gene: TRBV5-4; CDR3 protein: CASSLELTGYEQYF; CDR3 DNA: TGTGCCAGCAGCTTGGAGCTCACAGGCTACGAGCAGTACTTC
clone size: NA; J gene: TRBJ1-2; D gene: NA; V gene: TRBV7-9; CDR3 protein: CASSVKQGALPNYGYTF; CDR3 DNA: TGTGCCAGCAGCGTAAAACAGGGTGCGCTGCCCAACTATGGCTACACCTTC
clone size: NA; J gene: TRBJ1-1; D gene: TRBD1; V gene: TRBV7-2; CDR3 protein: CASSWVQGENTEAFF; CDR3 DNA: TGTGCCAGCAGCTGGGTCCAGGGGGAGAACACTGAAGCTTTCTTT
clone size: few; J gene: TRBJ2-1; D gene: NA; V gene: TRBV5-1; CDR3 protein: CASNGNWGVNEQFF; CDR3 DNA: TGCGCCAGCAATGGTAATTGGGGGGTAAATGAGCAGTTCTTC
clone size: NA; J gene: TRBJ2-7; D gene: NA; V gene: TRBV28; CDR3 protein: CASSPPRYEQYF; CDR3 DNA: TGTGCCAGCAGTCCTCCGAGGTACGAGCAGTACTTC
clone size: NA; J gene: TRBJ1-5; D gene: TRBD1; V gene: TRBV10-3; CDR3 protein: CAISFEQGTNQPQHF; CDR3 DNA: TGTGCCATCAGTTTCGAACAGGGGACCAATCAGCCCCAGCATTTT
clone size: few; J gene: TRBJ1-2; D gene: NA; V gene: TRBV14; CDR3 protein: CASSQDEVGRNHGYTF; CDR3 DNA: TGTGCCAGCAGCCAAGATGAGGTTGGCAGAAACCATGGCTACACCTTC
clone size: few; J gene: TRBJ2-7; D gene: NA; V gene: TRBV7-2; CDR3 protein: CASSSRTAYEQYF; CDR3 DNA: TGTGCCAGCAGCTCCCGGACAGCCTACGAGCAGTACTTC
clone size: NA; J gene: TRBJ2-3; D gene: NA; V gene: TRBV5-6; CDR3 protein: CASSSYGRTTDTQYF; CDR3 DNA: TGTGCCAGCAGCTCGTACGGGCGGACCACAGATACGCAGTATTTT
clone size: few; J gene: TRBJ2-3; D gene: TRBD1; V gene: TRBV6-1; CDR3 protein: CASSAQGASTDTQYF; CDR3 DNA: TGTGCCAGCAGTGCCCAGGGGGCTAGCACAGATACGCAGTATTTT
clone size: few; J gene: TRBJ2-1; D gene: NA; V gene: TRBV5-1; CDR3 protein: CASSLLSDGTNEQFF; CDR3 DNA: TGCGCCAGCAGCTTATTATCGGACGGCACCAATGAGCAGTTCTTC
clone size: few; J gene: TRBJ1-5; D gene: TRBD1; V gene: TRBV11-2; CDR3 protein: CASSLQGSNQPQHF; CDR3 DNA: TGTGCCAGCAGCCTACAGGGGAGCAATCAGCCCCAGCATTTT
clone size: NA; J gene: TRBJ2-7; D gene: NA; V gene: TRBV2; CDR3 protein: CASSPSDTISYEQYF; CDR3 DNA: TGTGCCAGCAGTCCATCGGACACCATTTCCTACGAGCAGTACTTC
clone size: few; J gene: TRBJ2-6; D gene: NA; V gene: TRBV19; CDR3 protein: CASGVSGANVLTF; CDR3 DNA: TGTGCCAGTGGGGTTTCCGGGGCCAACGTCCTGACTTTC
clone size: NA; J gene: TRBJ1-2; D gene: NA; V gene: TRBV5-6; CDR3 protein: CASRPPGAPNYGYTF; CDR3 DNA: TGTGCCAGCAGGCCTCCAGGGGCCCCTAACTATGGCTACACCTTC
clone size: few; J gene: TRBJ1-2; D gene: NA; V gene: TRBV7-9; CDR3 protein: CASSPAGNYGYTF; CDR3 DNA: TGTGCCAGCAGCCCGGCCGGGAACTATGGCTACACCTTC